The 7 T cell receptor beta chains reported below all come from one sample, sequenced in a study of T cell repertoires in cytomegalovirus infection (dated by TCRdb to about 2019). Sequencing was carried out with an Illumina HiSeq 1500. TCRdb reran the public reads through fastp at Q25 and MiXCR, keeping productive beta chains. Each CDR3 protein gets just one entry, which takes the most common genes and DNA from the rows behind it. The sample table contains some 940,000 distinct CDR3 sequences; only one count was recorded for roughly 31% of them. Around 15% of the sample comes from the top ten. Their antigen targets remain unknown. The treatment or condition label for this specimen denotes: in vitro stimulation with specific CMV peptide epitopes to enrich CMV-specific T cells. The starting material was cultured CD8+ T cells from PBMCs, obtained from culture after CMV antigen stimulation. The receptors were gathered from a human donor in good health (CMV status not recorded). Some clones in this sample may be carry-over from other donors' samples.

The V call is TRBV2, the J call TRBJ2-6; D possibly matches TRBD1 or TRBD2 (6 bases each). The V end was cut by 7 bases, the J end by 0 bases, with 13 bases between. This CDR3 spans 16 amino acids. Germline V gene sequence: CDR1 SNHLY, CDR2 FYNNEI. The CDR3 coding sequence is TGTGCCAGCATTTTAGGAGGGGGCTCTGGGGCCAACGTCCTGACTTTC. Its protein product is CASILGGGSGANVLTF. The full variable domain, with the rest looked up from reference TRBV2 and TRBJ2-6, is EPEVTQTPSHQVTQMGQEVILRCVPISNHLYFYWYRQILGQKVEFLVSFYNNEISEKSEIFDDQFSVERPDGSNFTLKIRSTKLEDSAMYFCASILGGGSGANVLTFGAGSRLTVL.

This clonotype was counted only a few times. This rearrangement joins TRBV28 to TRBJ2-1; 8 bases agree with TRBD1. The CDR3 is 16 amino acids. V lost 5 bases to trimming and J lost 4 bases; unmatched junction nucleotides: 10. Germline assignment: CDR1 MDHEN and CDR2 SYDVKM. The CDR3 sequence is CASSPDYRGKYNEQFF. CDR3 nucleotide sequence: TGTGCCAGCAGTCCCGACTACAGGGGGAAGTACAATGAGCAGTTCTTC.

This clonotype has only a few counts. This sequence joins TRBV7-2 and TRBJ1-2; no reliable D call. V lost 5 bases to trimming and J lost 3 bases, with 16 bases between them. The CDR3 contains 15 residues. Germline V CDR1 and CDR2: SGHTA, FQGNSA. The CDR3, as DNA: TGTGCCAGCAGCCTCAATCCCGGGCGAGACTATGGCTACACCTTC. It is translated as CASSLNPGRDYGYTF.

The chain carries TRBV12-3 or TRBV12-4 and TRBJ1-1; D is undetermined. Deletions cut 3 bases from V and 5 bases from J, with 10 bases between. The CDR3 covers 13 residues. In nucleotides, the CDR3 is TGTGCCAGCAGTTTGACGGATAGGACTGAAGCTTTCTTT. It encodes CASSLTDRTEAFF.

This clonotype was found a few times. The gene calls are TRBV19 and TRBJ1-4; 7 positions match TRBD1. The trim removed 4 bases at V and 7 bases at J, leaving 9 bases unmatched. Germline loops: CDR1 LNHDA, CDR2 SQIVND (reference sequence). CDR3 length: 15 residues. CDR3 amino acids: CASSKLDRLREKLFF. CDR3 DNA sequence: TGTGCCAGTAGTAAATTGGACAGGCTCCGTGAAAAACTGTTTTTT.

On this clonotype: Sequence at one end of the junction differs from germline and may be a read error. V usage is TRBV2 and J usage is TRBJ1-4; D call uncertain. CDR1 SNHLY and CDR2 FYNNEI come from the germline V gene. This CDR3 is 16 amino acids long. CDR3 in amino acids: CASSEGWSQRGEILFF. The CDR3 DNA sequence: TGTGCCAGCAGTGAAGGGTGGTCCCAACGAGGCGAAATACTGTTTTTT.

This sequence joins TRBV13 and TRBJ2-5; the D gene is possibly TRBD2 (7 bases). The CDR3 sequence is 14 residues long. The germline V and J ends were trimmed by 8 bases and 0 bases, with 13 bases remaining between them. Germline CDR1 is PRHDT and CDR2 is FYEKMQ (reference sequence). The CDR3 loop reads CASSRGGNQETQYF. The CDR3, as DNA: TGTGCCAGCTCTAGGGGGGGCAACCAAGAGACCCAGTACTTC.